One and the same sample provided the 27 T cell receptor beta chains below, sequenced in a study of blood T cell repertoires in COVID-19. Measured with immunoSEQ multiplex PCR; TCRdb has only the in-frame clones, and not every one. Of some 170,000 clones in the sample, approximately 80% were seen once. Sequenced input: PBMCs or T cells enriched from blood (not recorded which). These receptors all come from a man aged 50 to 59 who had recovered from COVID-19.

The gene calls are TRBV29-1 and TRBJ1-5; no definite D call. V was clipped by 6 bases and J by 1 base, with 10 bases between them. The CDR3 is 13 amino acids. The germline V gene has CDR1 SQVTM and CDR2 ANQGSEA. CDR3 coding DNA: TGCAGCGTCCGGACTGAAAGCAATCAGCCCCAGCATTTT. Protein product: CSVRTESNQPQHF.

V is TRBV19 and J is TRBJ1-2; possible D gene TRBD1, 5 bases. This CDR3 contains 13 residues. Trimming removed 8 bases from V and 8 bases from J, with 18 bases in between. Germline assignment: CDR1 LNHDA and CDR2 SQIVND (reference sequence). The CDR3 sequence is CASLPQGAEGYTF. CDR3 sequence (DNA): TGTGCCAGTCTCCCCCAAGGGGCGGAAGGCTACACCTTC.

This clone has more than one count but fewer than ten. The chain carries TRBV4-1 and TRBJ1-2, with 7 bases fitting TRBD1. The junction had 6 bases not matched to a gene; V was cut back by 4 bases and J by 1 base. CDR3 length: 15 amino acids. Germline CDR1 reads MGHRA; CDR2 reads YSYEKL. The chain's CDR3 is CASSPRQGGNYGYTF. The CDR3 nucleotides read TGCGCCAGCAGCCCCAGACAGGGCGGTAACTATGGCTACACCTTC.

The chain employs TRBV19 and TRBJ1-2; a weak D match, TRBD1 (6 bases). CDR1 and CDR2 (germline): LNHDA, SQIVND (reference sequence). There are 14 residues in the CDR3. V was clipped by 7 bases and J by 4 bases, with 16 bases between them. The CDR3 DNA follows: TGTGCCAGTACCTTATCGTTGACAGGCTATGGCTACACCTTC. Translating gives CASTLSLTGYGYTF.

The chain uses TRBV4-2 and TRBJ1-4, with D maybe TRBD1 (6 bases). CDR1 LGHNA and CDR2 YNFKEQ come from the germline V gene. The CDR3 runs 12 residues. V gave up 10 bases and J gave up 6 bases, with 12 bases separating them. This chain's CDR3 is CAMGGRDEKLFF. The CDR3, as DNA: TGTGCCATGGGGGGGCGCGATGAAAAACTGTTTTTT.

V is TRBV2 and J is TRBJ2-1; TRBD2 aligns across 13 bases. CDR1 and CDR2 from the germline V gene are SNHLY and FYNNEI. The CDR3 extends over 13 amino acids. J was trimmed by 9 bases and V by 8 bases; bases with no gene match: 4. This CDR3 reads CASWTSGGGEQFF. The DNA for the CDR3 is TGTGCCAGCTGGACTAGCGGGGGTGGTGAGCAGTTCTTC.

The CDR3 coding sequence is TGTGCCAGTAGTATGGGCATCCCCTACGAGCAGTACTTC. Translated: CASSMGIPYEQYF. The rearrangement joins TRBV19 to TRBJ2-7; no firm D call. CDR1 LNHDA and CDR2 SQIVND come from the germline V gene (reference sequence). The CDR3 runs 13 residues. V lost 3 bases and J 2 bases, leaving 8 bases between the germline ends.

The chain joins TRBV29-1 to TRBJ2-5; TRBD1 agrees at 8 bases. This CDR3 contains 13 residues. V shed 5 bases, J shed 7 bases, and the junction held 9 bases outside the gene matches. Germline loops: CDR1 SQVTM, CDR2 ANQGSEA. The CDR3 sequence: CSVSPGGEGTQYF. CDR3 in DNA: TGCAGCGTTTCCCCAGGGGGCGAAGGGACCCAGTACTTC.

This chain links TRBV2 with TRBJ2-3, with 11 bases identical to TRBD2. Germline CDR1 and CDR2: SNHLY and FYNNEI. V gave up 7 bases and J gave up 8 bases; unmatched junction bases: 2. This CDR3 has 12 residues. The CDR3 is CASNGLAGTQYF. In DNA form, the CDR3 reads TGTGCCAGCAACGGACTAGCGGGTACGCAGTATTTT.

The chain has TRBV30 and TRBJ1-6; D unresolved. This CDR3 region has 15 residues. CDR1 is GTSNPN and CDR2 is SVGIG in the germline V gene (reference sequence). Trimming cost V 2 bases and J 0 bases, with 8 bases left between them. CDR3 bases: TGTGCCTGGAGTCTCCTGAGCTCCTATAATTCACCCCTCCACTTT. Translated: CAWSLLSSYNSPLHF.

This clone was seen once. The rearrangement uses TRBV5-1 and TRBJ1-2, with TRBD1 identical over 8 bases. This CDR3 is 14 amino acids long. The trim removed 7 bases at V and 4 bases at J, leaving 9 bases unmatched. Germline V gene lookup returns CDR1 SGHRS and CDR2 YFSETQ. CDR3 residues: CASRRTGSGYGYTF. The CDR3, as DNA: TGCGCCAGCCGGAGGACAGGGTCAGGCTATGGCTACACCTTC. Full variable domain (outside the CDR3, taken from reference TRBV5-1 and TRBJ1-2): KAGVTQTPRYLIKTRGQQVTLSCSPISGHRSVSWYQQTPGQGLQFLFEYFSETQRNKGNFPGRFSGRQFSNSRSEMNVSTLELGDSALYLCASRRTGSGYGYTFGSGTRLTVV.

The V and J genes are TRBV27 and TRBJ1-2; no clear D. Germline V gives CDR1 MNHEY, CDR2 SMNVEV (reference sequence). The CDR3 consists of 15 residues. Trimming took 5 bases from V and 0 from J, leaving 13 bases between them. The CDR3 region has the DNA TGTGCCAGCAGTATTCAACCTACCCCTAACTATGGCTACACCTTC. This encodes CASSIQPTPNYGYTF.

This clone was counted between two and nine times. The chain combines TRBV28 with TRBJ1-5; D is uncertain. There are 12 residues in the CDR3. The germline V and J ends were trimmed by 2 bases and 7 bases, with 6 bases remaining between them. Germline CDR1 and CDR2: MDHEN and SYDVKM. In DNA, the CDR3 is TGTGCCAGCAGTTTACCCTCCCAGCCCCAGCATTTT. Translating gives CASSLPSQPQHF.

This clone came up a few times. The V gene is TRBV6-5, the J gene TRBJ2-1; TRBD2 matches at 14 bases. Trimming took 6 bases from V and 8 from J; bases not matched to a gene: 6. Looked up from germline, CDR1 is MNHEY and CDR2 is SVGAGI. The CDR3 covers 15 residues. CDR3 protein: CASSPGLAGGYEQFF. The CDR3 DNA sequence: TGTGCCAGCAGCCCCGGACTAGCGGGGGGATATGAGCAGTTCTTC.

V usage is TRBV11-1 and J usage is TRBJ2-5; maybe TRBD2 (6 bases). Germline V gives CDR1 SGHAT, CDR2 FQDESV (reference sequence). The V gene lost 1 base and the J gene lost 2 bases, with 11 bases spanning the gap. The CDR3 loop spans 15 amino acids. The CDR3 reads CASSLVAGRQETQYF. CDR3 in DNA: TGTGCCAGCAGCTTAGTTGCGGGGAGGCAAGAGACCCAGTACTTC.

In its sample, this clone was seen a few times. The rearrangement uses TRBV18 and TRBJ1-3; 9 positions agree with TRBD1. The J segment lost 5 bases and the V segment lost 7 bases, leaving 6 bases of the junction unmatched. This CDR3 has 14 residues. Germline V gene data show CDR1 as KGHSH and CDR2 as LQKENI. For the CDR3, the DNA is TGTGCCAGCTTAGAAGGACAGGGGAGAAACACCATATATTTT. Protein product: CASLEGQGRNTIYF.

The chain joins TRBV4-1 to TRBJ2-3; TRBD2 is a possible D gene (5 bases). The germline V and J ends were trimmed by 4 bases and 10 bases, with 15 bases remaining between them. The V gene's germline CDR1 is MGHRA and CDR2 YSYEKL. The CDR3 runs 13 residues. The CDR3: CASSRRRESAQYF. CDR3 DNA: TGCGCCAGCAGCCGACGTCGGGAATCTGCGCAGTATTTT.

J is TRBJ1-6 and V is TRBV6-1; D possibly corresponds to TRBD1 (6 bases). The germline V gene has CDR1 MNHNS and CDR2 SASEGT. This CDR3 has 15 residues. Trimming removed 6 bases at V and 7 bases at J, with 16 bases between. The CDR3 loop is CASSLGGANNSPLHF. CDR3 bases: TGTGCCAGCAGCCTGGGGGGGGCGAACAATTCACCCCTCCACTTT.

The CDR3 DNA reads TGTGCCAGTAGTCGGGGCTTCAGACAGGGGAATGAGCAGTTCTTC. Its protein is CASSRGFRQGNEQFF. The rearrangement joins TRBV19 to TRBJ2-1, with 8 nucleotides matching TRBD1. V trimming: 5 bases; J trimming: 7 bases; junction bases outside the gene matches: 10. The CDR3 is made up of 15 amino acids. Looked up from germline, CDR1 is LNHDA and CDR2 is SQIVND (reference sequence).

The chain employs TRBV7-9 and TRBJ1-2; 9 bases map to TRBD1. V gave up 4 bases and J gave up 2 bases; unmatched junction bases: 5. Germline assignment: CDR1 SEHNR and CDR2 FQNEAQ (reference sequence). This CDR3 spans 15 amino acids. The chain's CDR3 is CASSSAGQGNYGYTF. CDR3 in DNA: TGTGCCAGCAGCTCCGCCGGACAGGGGAACTATGGCTACACCTTC.

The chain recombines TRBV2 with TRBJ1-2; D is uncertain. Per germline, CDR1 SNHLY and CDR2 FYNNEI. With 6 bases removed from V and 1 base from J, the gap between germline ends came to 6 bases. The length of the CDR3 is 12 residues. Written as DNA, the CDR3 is TGTGCCAGCAGGTACAGTAACTATGGCTACACCTTC. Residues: CASRYSNYGYTF.

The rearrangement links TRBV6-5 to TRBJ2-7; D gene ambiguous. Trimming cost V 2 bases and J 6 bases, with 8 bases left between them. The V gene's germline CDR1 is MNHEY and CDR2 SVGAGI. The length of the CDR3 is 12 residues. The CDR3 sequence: CASSYTRGEQYF. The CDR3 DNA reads TGTGCCAGCAGTTACACTCGAGGCGAGCAGTACTTC.

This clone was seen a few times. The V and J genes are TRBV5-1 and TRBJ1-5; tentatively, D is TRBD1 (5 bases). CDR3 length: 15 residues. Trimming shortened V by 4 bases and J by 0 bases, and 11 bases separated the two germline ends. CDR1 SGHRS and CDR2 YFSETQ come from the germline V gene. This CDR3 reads CASSPDSFSNQPQHF. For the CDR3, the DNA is TGCGCCAGCAGCCCCGACAGCTTTAGCAATCAGCCCCAGCATTTT.

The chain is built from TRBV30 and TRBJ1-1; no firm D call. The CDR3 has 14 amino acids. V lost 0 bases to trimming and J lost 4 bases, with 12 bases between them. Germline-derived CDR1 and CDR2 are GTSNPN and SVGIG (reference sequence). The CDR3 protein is CAWSVGRGGTEAFF. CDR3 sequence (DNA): TGTGCCTGGAGTGTCGGAAGAGGAGGCACTGAAGCTTTCTTT.

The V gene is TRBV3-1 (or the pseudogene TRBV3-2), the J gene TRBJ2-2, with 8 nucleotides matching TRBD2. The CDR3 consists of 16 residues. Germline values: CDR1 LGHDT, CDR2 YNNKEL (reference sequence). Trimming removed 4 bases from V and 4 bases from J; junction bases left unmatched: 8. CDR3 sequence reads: CASSRGSGGGTGELFF. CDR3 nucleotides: TGTGCCAGCAGCCGGGGAAGCGGGGGCGGCACCGGGGAGCTGTTTTTT.

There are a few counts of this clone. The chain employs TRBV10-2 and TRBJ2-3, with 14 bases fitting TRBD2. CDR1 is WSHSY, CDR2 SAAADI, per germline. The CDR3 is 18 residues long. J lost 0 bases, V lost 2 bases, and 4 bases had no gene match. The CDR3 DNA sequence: TGCGCCAGCAGTGAGAACGGGACTAGCGGGGGAAGCACAGATACGCAGTATTTT. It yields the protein CASSENGTSGGSTDTQYF.

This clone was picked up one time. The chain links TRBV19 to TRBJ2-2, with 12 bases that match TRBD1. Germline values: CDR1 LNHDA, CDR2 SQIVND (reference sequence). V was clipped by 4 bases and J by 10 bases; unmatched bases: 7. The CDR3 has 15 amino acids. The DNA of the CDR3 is TGTGCCAGTAGTACCCCAGGGACAGGGGGCATGGAGCTGTTTTTT. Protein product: CASSTPGTGGMELFF.